The sequence of this T cell receptor (beta chain) was determined in a study of monozygotic twins with inflammatory bowel disease. Both TCRalpha and TCRbeta cDNA were subjected to two nested PCRs lasting around 15 and 9 cycles. TCRdb reworked the 5' RACE reads into one entry per CDR3 protein, no DNA. Seen in this sample are a few hundred thousand distinct CDR3 sequences; the ten most common clones hold 1.6%. Overall study results and limits: IBD patients exhibited fewer clonotypes shared with other individuals than healthy twins, particularly with disease activity. Backing was not found for a single strong signal or clonotype associated with IBD.

Comments on this clonotype: Its antigen remains unknown.

The sequence was obtained from a human donor with ulcerative colitis or Crohn's disease, or a healthy co-twin of an affected twin (not recorded which). Material: blood.

The chain's CDR3 is CASISLRGIANTGELFF. The chain employs TRBV12-3 or TRBV12-4 and TRBJ2-2; lacking DNA, the TRBD2 call made by TCRdb goes unchecked. The CDR3 is made up of 17 amino acids.